This T cell receptor (beta chain) came from a study of CD8 T cells in ankylosing spondylitis. Findings and caveats of the study: The authors found the disease-linked clones to be CD8+ and relatively rare in peripheral blood.

This clonotype occurred a few times. Its antigen is unidentified. With 3 bases clipped from V and 4 bases from J, the junction kept 10 bases outside the gene matches. Per the germline V gene, CDR1 is SGHKS and CDR2 is YYEKEE (reference sequence). CDR3 length equals 16 residues. With molecular barcodes, quantitative 5'-RACE was used to make the TCR beta libraries. TCRdb independently ran MiXCR on the 5' RACE reads; one entry per CDR3 protein. The data hold 300,000 to 350,000 distinct CDR3 sequences, with roughly 20% observed a single time. This rearrangement joins TRBV5-5 to TRBJ2-5, with 9 bases matching TRBD2. The sample was blood, either unsorted or a sorted T cell fraction (not recorded which). This receptor was identified in a female donor with ankylosing spondylitis or in good health (not recorded which). CDR3 coding DNA: TGTGCCAGCAGCTACCATCCCAGCGGGGGGTCAGAGACCCAGTACTTC. It specifies CASSYHPSGGSETQYF.